The rows below give T cell receptor beta chains drawn from one sample of a study of T cells in localized non-small cell lung cancer. Sequencing used immunoSEQ multiplex PCR; TCRdb keeps in-frame clones, though not all of them. The data hold some 5,000 clones, with 25% to 35% observed a single time. Sequencing was performed on lung tumor tissue, taken before any cancer treatment. These receptors originate from a man between 40 and 70 years old with stage II lung adenocarcinoma. Each CDR3 is given with its conserved first and last residue. A D gene is named only where the DNA matches it firmly. The listing skips clone size in some rows; elsewhere it reads once, few, many or a size class.

clone_size: few
d_call: .
j_call: TRBJ2-5
v_call: TRBV9
cdr3_aa: CASSADGGRHVETQYF
cdr3_nt: TGTGCCAGCAGCGCGGATGGAGGGAGGCATGTAGAGACCCAGTACTTC

clone_size: few
d_call: .
j_call: TRBJ2-5
v_call: TRBV6-7
cdr3_aa: CASSMGGSQETQYF
cdr3_nt: TGTGCCAGCAGCATGGGGGGCTCCCAAGAGACCCAGTACTTC

clone_size: medium-sized
d_call: .
j_call: TRBJ1-1
v_call: TRBV6-8
cdr3_aa: CASSYMGVTTEAFF
cdr3_nt: TGTGCCAGCAGTTACATGGGGGTGACCACTGAAGCTTTCTTT

clone_size: few
d_call: TRBD2
j_call: TRBJ2-1
v_call: TRBV11-3
cdr3_aa: CASSPSPASGNYEQFF
cdr3_nt: TGTGCCAGCAGCCCCTCGCCGGCTAGCGGGAACTATGAGCAGTTCTTC

clone_size: .
d_call: .
j_call: TRBJ2-7
v_call: TRBV6-8
cdr3_aa: CASSSPGAGASYEQYF
cdr3_nt: TGTGCCAGCAGTTCTCCGGGGGCGGGGGCCTCCTACGAGCAGTACTTC

clone_size: few
d_call: .
j_call: TRBJ2-2
v_call: TRBV6-1
cdr3_aa: CASSEAALLAKRTGELFF
cdr3_nt: TGTGCCAGCAGTGAAGCGGCCCTTTTGGCGAAGAGAACCGGGGAGCTGTTTTTT

clone_size: few
d_call: .
j_call: TRBJ2-4
v_call: TRBV30
cdr3_aa: CAWSLTGSKNIQYF
cdr3_nt: TGTGCCTGGAGTCTAACAGGGTCCAAAAACATTCAGTACTTC

clone_size: .
d_call: .
j_call: TRBJ1-1
v_call: TRBV11-3
cdr3_aa: CASSLEGNLKNTEAFF
cdr3_nt: TGTGCCAGCAGCTTGGAGGGTAATTTAAAGAACACTGAAGCTTTCTTT

clone_size: medium-sized
d_call: .
j_call: TRBJ1-2
v_call: TRBV11-3
cdr3_aa: CASSTSGANYGYTF
cdr3_nt: TGTGCCAGCAGCACCTCCGGGGCTAACTATGGCTACACCTTC

clone_size: many
d_call: TRBD2
j_call: TRBJ2-1
v_call: TRBV11-3
cdr3_aa: CASSLDPPHLAGENGEQFF
cdr3_nt: TGTGCCAGCAGCTTAGACCCCCCCCATCTAGCGGGAGAAAATGGTGAGCAGTTCTTC

clone_size: .
d_call: TRBD1
j_call: TRBJ1-2
v_call: TRBV28
cdr3_aa: CASSPGQVQGYTF
cdr3_nt: TGTGCCAGCAGTCCGGGACAGGTCCAGGGCTACACCTTC

clone_size: .
d_call: .
j_call: TRBJ2-7
v_call: TRBV6-8
cdr3_aa: CASKLDSPGLYF
cdr3_nt: TGTGCCAGCAAATTGGACTCCCCGGGTCTGTACTTC

clone_size: few
d_call: .
j_call: TRBJ1-1
v_call: TRBV6-8
cdr3_aa: CASRWDATEAFF
cdr3_nt: TGTGCCAGCAGATGGGATGCCACTGAAGCTTTCTTT

clone_size: .
d_call: .
j_call: TRBJ2-1
v_call: TRBV29-1
cdr3_aa: CSAQASATLFDEQFF
cdr3_nt: TGCAGCGCTCAAGCTAGCGCCACCTTGTTTGATGAGCAGTTCTTC

clone_size: .
d_call: .
j_call: TRBJ1-2
v_call: TRBV30
cdr3_aa: CAWSFETGGYGYTF
cdr3_nt: TGTGCCTGGAGTTTCGAGACAGGCGGTTATGGCTACACCTTC

clone_size: .
d_call: .
j_call: TRBJ1-2
v_call: TRBV29-1
cdr3_aa: CSVDFTQPYGYTF
cdr3_nt: TGCAGCGTTGACTTCACCCAACCCTATGGCTACACCTTC

clone_size: few
d_call: TRBD2
j_call: TRBJ2-3
v_call: TRBV6-8
cdr3_aa: CASSASTSGIGLADTQYF
cdr3_nt: TGTGCCAGCAGTGCTTCGACTAGCGGGATAGGGTTGGCAGATACGCAGTATTTT

clone_size: .
d_call: .
j_call: TRBJ1-1
v_call: TRBV6-8
cdr3_aa: CASSVGLVNTEAFF
cdr3_nt: TGTGCCAGCAGTGTTGGGCTCGTGAACACTGAAGCTTTCTTT

clone_size: few
d_call: TRBD1
j_call: TRBJ1-1
v_call: TRBV28
cdr3_aa: CASSEGGRSTEAFF
cdr3_nt: TGTGCCAGCAGTGAAGGGGGCCGGAGCACTGAAGCTTTCTTT

clone_size: .
d_call: TRBD2
j_call: TRBJ2-7
v_call: TRBV10-2
cdr3_aa: CASRSGLAGSYEQYF
cdr3_nt: TGCGCCAGCAGATCGGGACTAGCGGGGTCCTACGAGCAGTACTTC

clone_size: few
d_call: .
j_call: TRBJ1-2
v_call: TRBV11-3
cdr3_aa: CASSLVLDPKTGYTF
cdr3_nt: TGTGCCAGCAGCTTAGTCTTGGACCCAAAGACTGGCTACACCTTC

clone_size: .
d_call: TRBD1
j_call: TRBJ1-3
v_call: TRBV28
cdr3_aa: CASSLGQGRNTIYF
cdr3_nt: TGTGCCAGCAGTCTAGGACAGGGGCGAAACACCATATATTTT

clone_size: few
d_call: .
j_call: TRBJ2-7
v_call: TRBV4-1
cdr3_aa: CASSQESGPPSPYEQYF
cdr3_nt: TGCGCCAGCAGCCAAGAGTCGGGGCCCCCCTCCCCCTACGAGCAGTACTTC

clone_size: few
d_call: .
j_call: TRBJ1-1
v_call: TRBV6-8
cdr3_aa: CASNPGGGAHTEAFF
cdr3_nt: TGTGCCAGCAACCCCGGCGGGGGGGCTCACACTGAAGCTTTCTTT

clone_size: .
d_call: TRBD1
j_call: TRBJ1-1
v_call: TRBV6-8
cdr3_aa: CASSYGTGGTEAFF
cdr3_nt: TGTGCCAGCAGTTACGGGACAGGGGGCACTGAAGCTTTCTTT

clone_size: .
d_call: TRBD1
j_call: TRBJ2-7
v_call: TRBV5-1
cdr3_aa: CASSKTGQGYEQYF
cdr3_nt: TGCGCCAGCAGCAAAACGGGACAGGGATACGAGCAGTACTTC

clone_size: few
d_call: .
j_call: TRBJ1-2
v_call: TRBV6-8
cdr3_aa: CASSRAGSKNGYTF
cdr3_nt: TGTGCCAGCAGCCGCGCGGGCAGTAAAAATGGCTACACCTTC

clone_size: .
d_call: TRBD1
j_call: TRBJ1-4
v_call: TRBV7-6
cdr3_aa: CASSLITQGLTNEKLFF
cdr3_nt: TGTGCCAGCAGCTTAATCACACAGGGGTTGACTAATGAAAAACTGTTTTTT

clone_size: .
d_call: .
j_call: TRBJ2-5
v_call: TRBV14
cdr3_aa: CASSQDRRTQYF
cdr3_nt: TGTGCCAGCAGCCAAGATAGACGGACCCAGTACTTC

clone_size: .
d_call: .
j_call: TRBJ1-2
v_call: TRBV28
cdr3_aa: CASTTVINGYTF
cdr3_nt: TGTGCCAGCACTACAGTGATTAATGGCTACACCTTC

clone_size: .
d_call: .
j_call: TRBJ2-6
v_call: TRBV19
cdr3_aa: CASSWGGQARANVLTF
cdr3_nt: TGTGCCAGTAGCTGGGGGGGACAGGCGAGGGCCAACGTCCTGACTTTC

clone_size: few
d_call: TRBD1
j_call: TRBJ2-5
v_call: TRBV11-3
cdr3_aa: CASSLGTGGGETQYF
cdr3_nt: TGTGCCAGCAGCTTGGGGACAGGGGGCGGAGAGACCCAGTACTTC

clone_size: few
d_call: TRBD1
j_call: TRBJ2-7
v_call: TRBV6-8
cdr3_aa: CASSSALTGQTYEQYF
cdr3_nt: TGTGCCAGCAGTTCCGCCCTAACGGGACAGACCTACGAGCAGTACTTC

clone_size: few
d_call: .
j_call: TRBJ2-1
v_call: TRBV11-3
cdr3_aa: CASSPQGRGSYNEQFF
cdr3_nt: TGTGCCAGCAGTCCGCAGGGGAGAGGCTCCTACAATGAGCAGTTCTTC

clone_size: large
d_call: TRBD2
j_call: TRBJ2-1
v_call: TRBV19
cdr3_aa: CASGGSGRISSYNEQFF
cdr3_nt: TGTGCCAGCGGGGGGAGCGGGAGGATTAGCTCCTACAATGAGCAGTTCTTC

clone_size: .
d_call: .
j_call: TRBJ2-3
v_call: TRBV19
cdr3_aa: CASSTPPDTQYF
cdr3_nt: TGTGCCAGTAGTACCCCCCCAGATACGCAGTATTTT

clone_size: .
d_call: TRBD1
j_call: TRBJ2-7
v_call: TRBV19
cdr3_aa: CASSGRDRGYEQYF
cdr3_nt: TGTGCCAGTAGTGGCCGGGACAGGGGCTACGAGCAGTACTTC

clone_size: few
d_call: .
j_call: TRBJ2-7
v_call: TRBV18
cdr3_aa: CASRGAGPYEQYF
cdr3_nt: TGTGCGAGCCGAGGGGCGGGACCCTACGAGCAGTACTTC

clone_size: few
d_call: .
j_call: TRBJ2-1
v_call: TRBV6-8
cdr3_aa: CASGPMFGEQFF
cdr3_nt: TGTGCCAGCGGACCTATGTTCGGTGAGCAGTTCTTC

clone_size: .
d_call: .
j_call: TRBJ1-3
v_call: TRBV4-1
cdr3_aa: CASSPQMGSAGNTIYF
cdr3_nt: TGCGCCAGCAGCCCCCAAATGGGGTCCGCGGGAAACACCATATATTTT

clone_size: .
d_call: TRBD2
j_call: TRBJ2-1
v_call: TRBV10-2
cdr3_aa: CASRRTSGSSDNEQFF
cdr3_nt: TGCGCCAGCAGGCGGACTAGCGGGAGTTCCGACAATGAGCAGTTCTTC

clone_size: .
d_call: .
j_call: TRBJ1-3
v_call: TRBV10-1
cdr3_aa: CASSESSGNERNSGNTIYF
cdr3_nt: TGCGCCAGCAGTGAGTCGTCGGGAAACGAGAGGAACTCTGGAAACACCATATATTTT

clone_size: .
d_call: .
j_call: TRBJ1-2
v_call: TRBV30
cdr3_aa: CAWSVEPIYGYTF
cdr3_nt: TGTGCCTGGAGTGTAGAACCGATCTATGGCTACACCTTC

clone_size: .
d_call: .
j_call: TRBJ2-7
v_call: TRBV25-1
cdr3_aa: CASSADGLRRHEQYF
cdr3_nt: TGTGCCAGCAGTGCCGATGGACTTCGGCGGCACGAGCAGTACTTC

clone_size: .
d_call: TRBD2
j_call: TRBJ2-7
v_call: TRBV11-3
cdr3_aa: CASSLRTSGTPAYEQYF
cdr3_nt: TGTGCCAGCAGCTTACGGACTAGCGGGACACCGGCATACGAGCAGTACTTC